These 31 T cell receptor beta chains were all obtained from the same sample, sequenced in a study of cytomegalovirus exposure and HLA in healthy donors. The PCR ran on 60 Vbeta and 13 Jbeta primers. Profiling relied on immunoSEQ multiplex PCR, and the TCRdb table lists in-frame clones only, not all of them. The data show roughly 150,000 clones, approximately 83% seen once. The sample consisted of PBMCs. Source of these receptors: a young woman in good health and CMV-seronegative.

The rearrangement joins TRBV18 to TRBJ1-3; 7 bases map to TRBD1. Germline V lookup: CDR1 KGHSH, CDR2 LQKENI. V dropped 1 base and J dropped 3; count of bases not matched to a gene: 9. The CDR3 length is 17 residues. The CDR3 region is CASSPREQGVVGNTIYF. Written as DNA, the CDR3 is TGTGCCAGCTCACCACGGGAGCAGGGGGTTGTTGGAAACACCATATATTTT.

A single count supports this clone. The J gene is TRBJ1-2, the V gene TRBV2; D perhaps matches TRBD1 (5 bases). Trimming took 8 bases from V and 3 from J, leaving 13 bases between them. The CDR3 runs to 13 residues. The germline V gene has CDR1 SNHLY and CDR2 FYNNEI. The CDR3 region is CASWGETDYGYTF. The CDR3 nucleotides are TGTGCCAGCTGGGGGGAAACCGACTATGGCTACACCTTC.

The rearrangement uses TRBV18 and TRBJ2-7; TRBD1 aligns across 9 bases. The V and J ends lost 2 bases and 6 bases, in that order; junction bases with no gene match: 5. The germline V gene encodes CDR1 KGHSH and CDR2 LQKENI. The CDR3 contains 14 residues. The CDR3 here is CASSPGQGQGEQYF. CDR3 sequence (DNA): TGTGCCAGCTCACCAGGACAGGGGCAGGGCGAGCAGTACTTC.

The chain carries TRBV5-8 and TRBJ1-5; D gene ambiguous. The CDR3 is made up of 14 amino acids. V gave up 6 bases and J gave up 2 bases, with 12 bases separating them. In germline, CDR1 is SGHTS, CDR2 YDEGEE. The CDR3 sequence is CASTPQVGNQPQHF. CDR3 DNA sequence: TGTGCCAGCACCCCCCAGGTGGGCAATCAGCCCCAGCATTTT. Filled out from reference TRBV5-8 and TRBJ1-5, the complete variable domain reads EAGVTQSPTHLIKTRGQQATLRCSPISGHTSVYWYQQALGLGLQFLLWYDEGEERNRGNFPPRFSGRQFPNYSSELNVNALELEDSALYLCASTPQVGNQPQHFGDGTRLSIL.

This chain uses TRBV10-3 with TRBJ1-1; D gene unclear. The CDR3 loop spans 14 amino acids. Germline lookup yields CDR1 ENHRY and CDR2 SYGVKD. Deletions cut 5 bases from V and 0 bases from J, with 10 bases between. CDR3 sequence (DNA): TGTGCCATCAGTCAAAGAACACTGAACACTGAAGCTTTCTTT. This sequence encodes CAISQRTLNTEAFF.

In its sample, this clone was seen a few times. This chain connects TRBV19 to TRBJ2-1, with 15 bases aligning to TRBD2. The CDR3 extends over 16 amino acids. The germline CDR1 and CDR2 sequences are LNHDA and SQIVND (reference sequence). Germline trimming cut 4 bases from V and 6 bases from J; bases unmatched to any gene: 4. This CDR3 reads CASSTGLAGGSNEQFF. CDR3 DNA sequence: TGTGCCAGTAGTACGGGACTAGCGGGGGGAAGCAATGAGCAGTTCTTC.

This clone was seen a single time. This sequence joins TRBV6-1 and TRBJ1-3; D might be TRBD1 (6 bases). Deletions cut 10 bases from V and 1 base from J, with 11 bases between. The CDR3 spans 13 residues. Looked up from germline, CDR1 is MNHNS and CDR2 is SASEGT. CDR3 nucleotide sequence: TGTGCCACCCGGACAGCTTCTGGAAACACCATATATTTT. This sequence encodes CATRTASGNTIYF.

This chain links TRBV5-5 with TRBJ1-1, with D unclear. The germline CDR1 and CDR2 sequences are SGHKS and YYEKEE (reference sequence). Trimming removed 2 bases at V and 5 bases at J, with 19 bases between. This CDR3 comprises 16 residues. The CDR3 sequence: CASSLSSSWSGTEAFF. CDR3 bases: TGTGCCAGCAGCTTATCAAGCAGTTGGTCGGGAACTGAAGCTTTCTTT.

The V gene is TRBV2, the J gene TRBJ1-4; 7 bases map to TRBD1. J was trimmed by 5 bases and V by 3 bases; bases with no gene match: 3. CDR3 length equals 14 residues. Germline V gives CDR1 SNHLY, CDR2 FYNNEI. The CDR3 sequence is CASSDWTGNEKLFF. DNA of the CDR3: TGTGCCAGCAGTGATTGGACAGGAAATGAAAAACTGTTTTTT.

The chain combines TRBV27 with TRBJ2-7; TRBD1 aligns across 7 bases. Germline CDR1 MNHEY, CDR2 SMNVEV (reference sequence). The V and J ends lost 6 bases and 2 bases, in that order; junction bases with no gene match: 4. The CDR3 consists of 13 residues. CDR3 sequence (DNA): TGTGCCAGCAGCTTCCAGGGGGCCTACGAGCAGTACTTC. Its protein product is CASSFQGAYEQYF.

V gene TRBV4-2 combines with J gene TRBJ2-7; a weak D match, TRBD1 (5 bases). This CDR3 comprises 12 residues. Germline V gene data show CDR1 as LGHNA and CDR2 as YNFKEQ. Trimming left V 0 bases short and J 5 bases short, with 5 bases between. CDR3 nucleotide sequence: TGTGCCAGCAGCCAAGAAGGGGACGAGCAGTACTTC. Translating gives CASSQEGDEQYF.

The rearrangement uses TRBV4-3 and TRBJ1-1; D is undetermined. The CDR3 contains 16 residues. Deletions cut 1 base from V and 2 bases from J, with 14 bases between. Per germline, CDR1 LGHNA and CDR2 YSLEER. The CDR3 loop is CASSQAHPRSNTEAFF. Here the CDR3 DNA reads TGCGCCAGCAGCCAAGCTCATCCCCGGTCCAACACTGAAGCTTTCTTT.

The rearrangement joins TRBV9 to TRBJ2-5; TRBD1 matches 7 bases. Germline assignment: CDR1 SGDLS and CDR2 YYNGEE. V trimming: 10 bases; J trimming: 4 bases; junction bases outside the gene matches: 7. CDR3 size: 12 residues. The CDR3 sequence is CASEGAGETQYF. DNA of the CDR3: TGTGCCTCTGAGGGGGCTGGAGAGACCCAGTACTTC.

A single count supports this clone. The chain carries TRBV5-6 and TRBJ1-5; weak D call: TRBD1 (5 bases). CDR1 is SGHDT and CDR2 is YYEEEE in the germline V gene. The CDR3 is 14 amino acids. Trimming took 3 bases from V and 3 from J, leaving 10 bases between them. CDR3 nucleotide sequence: TGTGCCAGCAGCTCACGACAGACCAATCAGCCCCAGCATTTT. This translates into CASSSRQTNQPQHF.

This CDR3 is CASSLGQGAAHEQYF. The CDR3 DNA sequence: TGTGCCAGTAGTCTCGGACAGGGGGCAGCCCACGAGCAGTACTTC. The rearrangement links TRBV19 to TRBJ2-7; 11 nucleotides agree with TRBD1. Germline V gene data show CDR1 as LNHDA and CDR2 as SQIVND (reference sequence). CDR3 length: 15 residues. The ends lost 5 bases at V and 5 bases at J; junction bases unmatched: 8.

The chain is built from TRBV2 and TRBJ1-5, with D unresolved. The CDR3 is made up of 14 amino acids. V gave up 4 bases and J gave up 3 bases, with 10 bases separating them. CDR1 is SNHLY, CDR2 FYNNEI, per germline. For the CDR3, the DNA is TGTGCCAGCAGTGCAGTTAATTCCAATCAGCCCCAGCATTTT. Protein sequence: CASSAVNSNQPQHF. The complete variable domain, with remaining parts taken from reference TRBV2 and TRBJ1-5, reads EPEVTQTPSHQVTQMGQEVILRCVPISNHLYFYWYRQILGQKVEFLVSFYNNEISEKSEIFDDQFSVERPDGSNFTLKIRSTKLEDSAMYFCASSAVNSNQPQHFGDGTRLSIL.

The gene calls are TRBV19 and TRBJ2-7; 7 nucleotides align to TRBD1. The junction had 8 bases not matched to a gene; V was cut back by 6 bases and J by 3 bases. CDR3 length: 14 amino acids. CDR1 is LNHDA, CDR2 SQIVND, per germline (reference sequence). Here the CDR3 DNA reads TGTGCCAGTAGCCCGGACAGGAGAAGCTACGAGCAGTACTTC. It yields the protein CASSPDRRSYEQYF.

This clone was seen more than once but under ten times. The chain couples TRBV10-3 to TRBJ2-3; 10 bases line up with TRBD2. The ends lost 5 bases at V and 2 bases at J; junction bases unmatched: 4. Germline CDR1 reads ENHRY; CDR2 reads SYGVKD. This CDR3 comprises 15 residues. CDR3 amino acids: CAISPGTSVTDTQYF. The CDR3 region has the DNA TGTGCCATCAGTCCCGGGACTAGCGTCACAGATACGCAGTATTTT.

CDR3 sequence: CASSDRDTGRAFF. CDR3 DNA sequence: TGTGCCAGCAGTGACCGGGACACAGGGAGAGCTTTCTTT. The chain uses TRBV6-1 and TRBJ1-1; a possible D gene is TRBD1 (6 bases). Germline CDR1 MNHNS, CDR2 SASEGT. Trimming took 3 bases from V and 10 from J, leaving 15 bases between them. CDR3 length: 13 residues.

This chain links TRBV25-1 with TRBJ1-2, with D maybe TRBD1 (5 bases). Germline V gene lookup returns CDR1 MGHDK and CDR2 SYGVNS. The CDR3 is 14 amino acids. V lost 6 bases and J lost 4, with 15 bases in between. Written as DNA, the CDR3 is TGTGCCAGCAGATCCCCCAAGGGGCCCTATGGCTACACCTTC. This encodes CASRSPKGPYGYTF.

About this clone itself: At one end the junction does not follow the germline gene, possibly because of a read error. This chain uses TRBV6-1 with TRBJ2-4, with TRBD1 identical over 7 bases. The CDR3 totals 13 residues. CDR1 and CDR2 from the germline V gene are MNHNS and SASEGT. CDR3 residues: CASSEGRDSGTNF. As DNA, the CDR3 is TGTGCCAGCAGTGAAGGTCGGGACAGCGGCACAAACTTC.

The chain has TRBV18 and TRBJ1-2; 8 nucleotides line up with TRBD1. V shed 0 bases, J shed 2 bases, and the junction held 5 bases outside the gene matches. Germline V gene sequence: CDR1 KGHSH, CDR2 LQKENI. This CDR3 has 16 residues. The DNA of the CDR3 is TGTGCCAGCTCACCACCGATAGGACAGGGCAACTATGGCTACACCTTC. Residues: CASSPPIGQGNYGYTF.

J is TRBJ2-7 and V is TRBV2; a possible D gene is TRBD1 (6 bases). Per germline, CDR1 SNHLY and CDR2 FYNNEI. This CDR3 is 15 amino acids long. Trimming took off 4 bases at V and 3 bases at J, with 16 bases between the two ends. This chain's CDR3 is CASSARTDLHYEQYF. For the CDR3, the DNA is TGTGCCAGCAGTGCCCGGACAGATCTTCACTACGAGCAGTACTTC.

This clone has only a few counts. The chain is built from TRBV5-6 and TRBJ2-7; D is uncertain. The V gene's germline CDR1 is SGHDT and CDR2 YYEEEE. The CDR3 length is 13 residues. V was cut by 4 bases and J by 5 bases, with 13 bases left in between. CDR3 bases: TGTGCCAGCAGCCCAGGAACCGGAAACGAGCAGTACTTC. This encodes CASSPGTGNEQYF.

The CDR3, as DNA: TGTGCCAGCAGCGGGAGGAGGAACTCCTACAATGAGCAGTTCTTC. Translated: CASSGRRNSYNEQFF. The rearrangement uses TRBV11-2 and TRBJ2-1, with D possibly being TRBD2 (6 bases). Germline values: CDR1 SGHAT, CDR2 FQNNGV. There are 15 residues in the CDR3. V shed 5 bases and J shed 0 bases, with 11 bases lying between them.

The genes are TRBV5-8 and TRBJ2-1; 8 nucleotides line up with TRBD1. Per the germline V gene, CDR1 is SGHTS and CDR2 is YDEGEE. This CDR3 is 15 amino acids long. Unmatched junction bases numbered 11, after V lost 4 bases and J lost 8 bases. The CDR3 sequence: CASSLLTGGRYEQFF. The CDR3 DNA follows: TGTGCCAGCAGCCTCCTCACAGGGGGTCGGTATGAGCAGTTCTTC.

This clone was found once. This rearrangement joins TRBV2 to TRBJ2-7, with D perhaps matching TRBD2 (5 bases). Germline V gene data show CDR1 as SNHLY and CDR2 as FYNNEI. Deletions cut 4 bases from V and 1 base from J, with 17 bases between. The CDR3 consists of 16 residues. CDR3 in amino acids: CASSGSSDGESYEQYF. The CDR3 DNA follows: TGTGCCAGCAGTGGAAGTTCGGACGGGGAATCCTACGAGCAGTACTTC.

In DNA, the CDR3 is TGTGCCAGCAGCGAAAGGGGGACGGGCTATGGCTACACCTTC. This translates into CASSERGTGYGYTF. This chain uses TRBV21-1 with TRBJ1-2; the DNA was not compared with TRBD1, the D call given in the table. TRBV21-1 is an annotated pseudogene. This CDR3 contains 14 residues.

The CDR3 DNA sequence: TGCGCCAGCAGCCCTGGGACAGGGGGAAATGAAAAACTGTTTTTT. This codes for CASSPGTGGNEKLFF. V is TRBV5-1 and J is TRBJ1-4, with 11 bases identical to TRBD1. This CDR3 has 15 residues. Looked up from germline, CDR1 is SGHRS and CDR2 is YFSETQ. After removal of 4 bases from V and 5 bases from J, the junction contained 4 bases not matched to a gene.

This clone appeared a single time. The gene calls are TRBV5-1 and TRBJ2-7, with a weak D call TRBD2 (6 bases). CDR3 length: 17 amino acids. Germline CDR1 is SGHRS and CDR2 is YFSETQ. V was pared by 0 bases and J by 6 bases, with 22 bases between. The CDR3 DNA reads as TGCGCCAGCAGCTTGGCCTCGGGACTTTTCGGTTCTTTCGAGCAGTACTTC. The encoded protein is CASSLASGLFGSFEQYF. The full variable domain, rest sourced from reference TRBV5-1 and TRBJ2-7, is KAGVTQTPRYLIKTRGQQVTLSCSPISGHRSVSWYQQTPGQGLQFLFEYFSETQRNKGNFPGRFSGRQFSNSRSEMNVSTLELGDSALYLCASSLASGLFGSFEQYFGPGTRLTVT.

The V call is TRBV2, the J call TRBJ2-3; perhaps TRBD2 as D (6 bases). V lost 10 bases to trimming and J lost 0 bases, with 8 bases between them. The germline V gene has CDR1 SNHLY and CDR2 FYNNEI. This CDR3 spans 12 amino acids. The CDR3 nucleotides are TGTGCCAAAACTAGCAGCACAGATACGCAGTATTTT. Protein product: CAKTSSTDTQYF.